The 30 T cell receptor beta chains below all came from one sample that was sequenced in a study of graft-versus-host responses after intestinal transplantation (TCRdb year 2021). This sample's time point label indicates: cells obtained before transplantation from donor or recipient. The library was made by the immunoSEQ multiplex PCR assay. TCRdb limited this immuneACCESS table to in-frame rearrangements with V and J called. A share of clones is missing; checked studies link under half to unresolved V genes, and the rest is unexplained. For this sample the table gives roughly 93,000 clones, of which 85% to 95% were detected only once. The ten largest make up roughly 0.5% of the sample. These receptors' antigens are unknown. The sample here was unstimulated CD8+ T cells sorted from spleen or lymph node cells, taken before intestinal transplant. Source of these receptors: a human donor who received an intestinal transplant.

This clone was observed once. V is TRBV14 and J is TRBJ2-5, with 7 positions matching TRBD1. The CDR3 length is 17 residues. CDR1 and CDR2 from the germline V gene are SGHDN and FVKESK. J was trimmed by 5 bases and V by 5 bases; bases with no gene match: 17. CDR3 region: CASSSREKGQSKETQYF. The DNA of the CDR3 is TGTGCCAGCAGCTCTAGGGAAAAGGGACAGAGTAAGGAGACCCAGTACTTC.

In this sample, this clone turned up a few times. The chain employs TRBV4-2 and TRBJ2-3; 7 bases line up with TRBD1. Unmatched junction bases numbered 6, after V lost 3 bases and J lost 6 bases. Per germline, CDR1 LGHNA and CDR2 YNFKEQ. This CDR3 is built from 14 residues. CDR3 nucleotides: TGTGCCAGCAGCCAGTATCAGGGGGACGATACGCAGTATTTT. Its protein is CASSQYQGDDTQYF.

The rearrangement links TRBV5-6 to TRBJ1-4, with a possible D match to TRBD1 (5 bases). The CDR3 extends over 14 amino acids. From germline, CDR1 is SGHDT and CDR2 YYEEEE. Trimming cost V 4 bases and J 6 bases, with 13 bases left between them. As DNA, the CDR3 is TGTGCCAGCAGCCAAGGACATCCTTATGAAAAACTGTTTTTT. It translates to CASSQGHPYEKLFF.

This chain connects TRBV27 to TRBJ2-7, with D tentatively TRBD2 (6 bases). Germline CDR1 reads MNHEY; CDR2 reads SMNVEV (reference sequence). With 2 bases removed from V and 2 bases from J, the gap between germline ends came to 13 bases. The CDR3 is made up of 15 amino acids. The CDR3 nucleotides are TGTGCCAGCAGTTTAATTGGGGGAGGAACCTACGAGCAGTACTTC. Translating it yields CASSLIGGGTYEQYF.

CDR3 protein: CASSQGLASYEQYF. The DNA of the CDR3 is TGCGCCAGCAGCCAAGGACTAGCATCCTACGAGCAGTACTTC. The chain couples TRBV4-3 to TRBJ2-7; TRBD2 matches at 7 bases. Germline CDR1 and CDR2: LGHNA and YSLEER. Unmatched junction bases numbered 1, after V lost 1 base and J lost 1 base. CDR3 length equals 14 residues.

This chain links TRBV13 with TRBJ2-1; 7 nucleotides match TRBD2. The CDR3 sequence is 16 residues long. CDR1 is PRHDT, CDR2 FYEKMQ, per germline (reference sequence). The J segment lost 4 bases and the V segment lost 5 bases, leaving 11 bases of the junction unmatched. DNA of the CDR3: TGTGCCAGCAGCCCCAACCGCGGGACTATATACAATGAGCAGTTCTTC. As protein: CASSPNRGTIYNEQFF.

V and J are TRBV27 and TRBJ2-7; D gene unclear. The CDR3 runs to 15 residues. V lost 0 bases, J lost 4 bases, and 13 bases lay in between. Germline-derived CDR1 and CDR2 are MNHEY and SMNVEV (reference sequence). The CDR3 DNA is TGTGCCAGCAGTTTATCGACGGGTCTGGTGTACGAGCAGTACTTC. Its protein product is CASSLSTGLVYEQYF.

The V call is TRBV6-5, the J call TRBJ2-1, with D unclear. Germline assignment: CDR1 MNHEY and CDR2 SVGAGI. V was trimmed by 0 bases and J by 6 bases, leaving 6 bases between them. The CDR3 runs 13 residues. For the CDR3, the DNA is TGTGCCAGCAGTTACTCCTATCTCAATGAGCAGTTCTTC. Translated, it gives CASSYSYLNEQFF.

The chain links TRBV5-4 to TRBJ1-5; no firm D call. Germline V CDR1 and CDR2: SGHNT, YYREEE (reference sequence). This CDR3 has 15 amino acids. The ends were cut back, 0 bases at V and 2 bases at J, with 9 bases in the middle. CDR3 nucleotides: TGTGCCAGCAGCTTGGCGCCCGGGGGCAATCAGCCCCAGCATTTT. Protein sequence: CASSLAPGGNQPQHF. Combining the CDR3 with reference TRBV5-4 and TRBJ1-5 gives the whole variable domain ETGVTQSPTHLIKTRGQQVTLRCSSQSGHNTVSWYQQALGQGPQFIFQYYREEENGRGNFPPRFSGLQFPNYSSELNVNALELDDSALYLCASSLAPGGNQPQHFGDGTRLSIL.

CDR3 nucleotide sequence: TGTGCCAGCAGTTCCGGGACTAGCGGGAGTGGTGAGCAGTTCTTC. Amino acid sequence: CASSSGTSGSGEQFF. This rearrangement joins TRBV27 to TRBJ2-1; 14 nucleotides agree with TRBD2. This CDR3 is built from 15 residues. The germline V gene encodes CDR1 MNHEY and CDR2 SMNVEV (reference sequence). V was pared by 4 bases and J by 9 bases, with 5 bases of the junction left unmatched.

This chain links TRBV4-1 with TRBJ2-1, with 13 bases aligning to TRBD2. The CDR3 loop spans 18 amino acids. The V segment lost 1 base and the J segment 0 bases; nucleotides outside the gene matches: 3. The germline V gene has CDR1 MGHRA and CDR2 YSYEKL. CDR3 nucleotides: TGCGCCAGCAGCCAAGTACTAGCGGGGGGGAGCTCCTACAATGAGCAGTTCTTC. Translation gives CASSQVLAGGSSYNEQFF.

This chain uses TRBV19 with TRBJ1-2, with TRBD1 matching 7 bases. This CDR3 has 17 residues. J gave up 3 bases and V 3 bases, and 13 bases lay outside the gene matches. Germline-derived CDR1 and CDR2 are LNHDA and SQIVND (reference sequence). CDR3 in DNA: TGTGCCAGTAGTATGCGGGTCCGCAGACAGGGCGACTATGGCTACACCTTC. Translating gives CASSMRVRRQGDYGYTF.

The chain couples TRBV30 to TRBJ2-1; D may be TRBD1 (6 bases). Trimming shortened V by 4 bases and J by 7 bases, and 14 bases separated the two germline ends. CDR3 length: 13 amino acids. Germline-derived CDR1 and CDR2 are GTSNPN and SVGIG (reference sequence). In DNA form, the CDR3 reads TGTGCCTGGACCCCGGACAGTTTTAATGAGCAGTTCTTC. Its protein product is CAWTPDSFNEQFF. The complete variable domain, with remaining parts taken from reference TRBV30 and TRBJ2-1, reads SQTIHQWPATLVQPVGSPLSLECTVEGTSNPNLYWYRQAAGRGLQLLFYSVGIGQISSEVPQNLSASRPQDRQFILSSKKLLLSDSGFYLCAWTPDSFNEQFFGPGTRLTVL.

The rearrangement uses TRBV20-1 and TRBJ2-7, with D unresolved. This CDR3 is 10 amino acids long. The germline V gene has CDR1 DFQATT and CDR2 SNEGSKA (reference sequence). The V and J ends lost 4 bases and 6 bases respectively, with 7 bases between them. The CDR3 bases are TGCAGTGCTAAAAGCCTCGAGCAGTACTTC. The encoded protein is CSAKSLEQYF.

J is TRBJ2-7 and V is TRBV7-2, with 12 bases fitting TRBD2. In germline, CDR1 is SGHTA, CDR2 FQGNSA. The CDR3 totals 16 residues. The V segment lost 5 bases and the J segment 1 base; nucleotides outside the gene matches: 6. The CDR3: CASSPGLAGSSYEQYF. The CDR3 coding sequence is TGTGCCAGCAGCCCGGGACTAGCGGGTTCGTCCTACGAGCAGTACTTC.

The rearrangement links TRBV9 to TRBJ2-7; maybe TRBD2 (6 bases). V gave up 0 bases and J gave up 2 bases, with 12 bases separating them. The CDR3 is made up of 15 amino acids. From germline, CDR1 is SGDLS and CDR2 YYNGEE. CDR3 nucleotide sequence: TGTGCCAGCAGCGTAGGGATAGCGGCCGCCTACGAGCAGTACTTC. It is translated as CASSVGIAAAYEQYF.

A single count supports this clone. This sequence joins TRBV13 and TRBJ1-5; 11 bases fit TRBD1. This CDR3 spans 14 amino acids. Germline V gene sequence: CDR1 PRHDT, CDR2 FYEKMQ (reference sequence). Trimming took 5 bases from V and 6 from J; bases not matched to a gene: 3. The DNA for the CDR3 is TGTGCCAGCAGCCCCGGGACAGGGGGTCAGCCCCAGCATTTT. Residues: CASSPGTGGQPQHF.

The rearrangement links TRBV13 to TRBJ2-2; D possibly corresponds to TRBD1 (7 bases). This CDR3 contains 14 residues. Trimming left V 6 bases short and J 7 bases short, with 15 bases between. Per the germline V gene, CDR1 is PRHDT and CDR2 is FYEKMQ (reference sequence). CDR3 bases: TGTGCCAGCAGTTCCGGCGGGGACAGCGGGGAGCTGTTTTTT. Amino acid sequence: CASSSGGDSGELFF.

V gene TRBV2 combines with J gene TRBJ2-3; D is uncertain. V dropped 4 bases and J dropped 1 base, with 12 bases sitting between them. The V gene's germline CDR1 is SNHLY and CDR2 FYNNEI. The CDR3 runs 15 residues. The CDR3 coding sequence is TGTGCCAGCAGTGCATGGGTAGCCCGCACAGATACGCAGTATTTT. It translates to CASSAWVARTDTQYF.

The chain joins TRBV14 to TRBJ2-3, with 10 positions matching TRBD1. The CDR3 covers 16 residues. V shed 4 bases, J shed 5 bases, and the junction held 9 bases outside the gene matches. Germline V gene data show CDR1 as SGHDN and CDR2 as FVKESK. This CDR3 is CASSPVGTGVQDTQYF. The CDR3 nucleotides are TGTGCCAGCAGCCCCGTCGGGACAGGGGTACAAGATACGCAGTATTTT.

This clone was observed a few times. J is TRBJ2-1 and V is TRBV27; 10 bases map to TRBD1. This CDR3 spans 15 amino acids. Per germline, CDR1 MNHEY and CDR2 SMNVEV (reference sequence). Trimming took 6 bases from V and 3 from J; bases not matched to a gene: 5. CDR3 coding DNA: TGTGCCAGCAGACTGACAGGGGGCGACTACAATGAGCAGTTCTTC. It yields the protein CASRLTGGDYNEQFF.

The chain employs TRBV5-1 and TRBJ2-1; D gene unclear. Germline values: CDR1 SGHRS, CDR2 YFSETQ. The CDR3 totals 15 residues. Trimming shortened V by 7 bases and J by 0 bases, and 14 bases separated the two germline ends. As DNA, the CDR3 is TGCGCCAGCTCGCTCTCGATTAGCTCCTACAATGAGCAGTTCTTC. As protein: CASSLSISSYNEQFF.

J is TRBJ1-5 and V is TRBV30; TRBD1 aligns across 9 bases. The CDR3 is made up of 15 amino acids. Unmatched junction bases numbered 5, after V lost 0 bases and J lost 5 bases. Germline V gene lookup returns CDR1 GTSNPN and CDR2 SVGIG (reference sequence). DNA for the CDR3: TGTGCCTGGAGTGTATCTGGGACAGGGTATCAGCCCCAGCATTTT. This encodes CAWSVSGTGYQPQHF. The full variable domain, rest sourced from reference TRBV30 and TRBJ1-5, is SQTIHQWPATLVQPVGSPLSLECTVEGTSNPNLYWYRQAAGRGLQLLFYSVGIGQISSEVPQNLSASRPQDRQFILSSKKLLLSDSGFYLCAWSVSGTGYQPQHFGDGTRLSIL.

The CDR3 here is CASSLAGGAGEPDTQYF. The CDR3, as DNA: TGTGCCAGCAGCTTAGCGGGAGGGGCGGGAGAGCCCGATACGCAGTATTTT. The chain combines TRBV7-9 with TRBJ2-3, with 7 bases aligning to TRBD2. V gave up 0 bases and J gave up 6 bases; unmatched junction bases: 12. The CDR3 has 17 amino acids. Germline values: CDR1 SEHNR, CDR2 FQNEAQ (reference sequence).

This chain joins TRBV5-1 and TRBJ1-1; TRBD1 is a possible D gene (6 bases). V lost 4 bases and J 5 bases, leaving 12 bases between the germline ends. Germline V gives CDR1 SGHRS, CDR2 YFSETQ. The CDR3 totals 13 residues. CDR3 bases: TGCGCCAGCAGCCCCAGGGGTGATACTGAAGCTTTCTTT. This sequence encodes CASSPRGDTEAFF.

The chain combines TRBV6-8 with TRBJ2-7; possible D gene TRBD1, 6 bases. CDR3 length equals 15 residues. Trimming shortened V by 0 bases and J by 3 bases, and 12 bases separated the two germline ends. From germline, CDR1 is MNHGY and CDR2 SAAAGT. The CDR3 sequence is CASSYSSGASYEQYF. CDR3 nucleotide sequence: TGTGCCAGCAGTTACTCGTCAGGGGCGAGCTACGAGCAGTACTTC.

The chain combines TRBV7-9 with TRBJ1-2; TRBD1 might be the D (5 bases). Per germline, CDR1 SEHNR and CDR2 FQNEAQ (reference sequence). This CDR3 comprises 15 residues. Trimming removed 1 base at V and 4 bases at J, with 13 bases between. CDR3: CASSLVSDIPYGYTF. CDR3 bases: TGTGCCAGCAGCTTAGTTTCGGACATACCCTATGGCTACACCTTC.

The CDR3 region has the DNA TGTGCTAGTGGTTTGTTCGCGGGGGCGAACACTGAAGCTTTCTTT. This sequence encodes CASGLFAGANTEAFF. V is TRBV12-5 and J is TRBJ1-1; D is perhaps TRBD1 (6 bases). The CDR3 totals 15 residues. V was shortened by 2 bases and J by 1 base, with 11 bases between the two germline ends. The germline V gene has CDR1 LGHNT and CDR2 FRNRAP.

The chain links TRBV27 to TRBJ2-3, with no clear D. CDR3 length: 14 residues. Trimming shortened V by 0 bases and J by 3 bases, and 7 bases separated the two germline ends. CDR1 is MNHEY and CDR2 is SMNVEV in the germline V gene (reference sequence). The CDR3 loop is CASSLSPPTDTQYF. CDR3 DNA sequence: TGTGCCAGCAGTTTATCCCCCCCTACAGATACGCAGTATTTT.

This CDR3 is CASSSPGTGESYGYTF. For the CDR3, the DNA is TGTGCCAGCAGTTCACCCGGGACAGGGGAAAGCTATGGCTACACCTTC. This chain joins TRBV27 and TRBJ1-2, with 10 bases fitting TRBD1. V shed 4 bases and J 4 bases; nucleotides not matched to a gene: 9. Germline loops: CDR1 MNHEY, CDR2 SMNVEV (reference sequence). The CDR3 totals 16 residues.